The source of this TCR beta chain is a study of shared clonotypes between healthy human individuals. Study-level results: A few donors had 4% to 6.5% of their naive CD4 clonotypes in common.

As to this clone: Its antigen is not known.

The table came from immunoSEQ multiplex PCR; TCRdb's copy has only in-frame clones and leaves some out. In the table there are about 1 million clones, around 76% of which are singletons. Trimming at V came to 0 bases and at J to 0 bases, leaving 1 base not matched to a gene. Germline CDR1 is MGHRA and CDR2 is YSYEKL. The CDR3 runs 16 residues. The TCR comes from a man aged 18 to 29 in good health. J is TRBJ2-5 and V is TRBV4-1, with 10 bases fitting TRBD2. Sequenced sample: memory CD4+ T cells sorted from blood. As for subset: CD45RA-negative fraction. This chain's CDR3 is CASSQEAGGNQETQYF. The CDR3 DNA follows: TGCGCCAGCAGCCAAGAAGCGGGGGGGAACCAAGAGACCCAGTACTTC.